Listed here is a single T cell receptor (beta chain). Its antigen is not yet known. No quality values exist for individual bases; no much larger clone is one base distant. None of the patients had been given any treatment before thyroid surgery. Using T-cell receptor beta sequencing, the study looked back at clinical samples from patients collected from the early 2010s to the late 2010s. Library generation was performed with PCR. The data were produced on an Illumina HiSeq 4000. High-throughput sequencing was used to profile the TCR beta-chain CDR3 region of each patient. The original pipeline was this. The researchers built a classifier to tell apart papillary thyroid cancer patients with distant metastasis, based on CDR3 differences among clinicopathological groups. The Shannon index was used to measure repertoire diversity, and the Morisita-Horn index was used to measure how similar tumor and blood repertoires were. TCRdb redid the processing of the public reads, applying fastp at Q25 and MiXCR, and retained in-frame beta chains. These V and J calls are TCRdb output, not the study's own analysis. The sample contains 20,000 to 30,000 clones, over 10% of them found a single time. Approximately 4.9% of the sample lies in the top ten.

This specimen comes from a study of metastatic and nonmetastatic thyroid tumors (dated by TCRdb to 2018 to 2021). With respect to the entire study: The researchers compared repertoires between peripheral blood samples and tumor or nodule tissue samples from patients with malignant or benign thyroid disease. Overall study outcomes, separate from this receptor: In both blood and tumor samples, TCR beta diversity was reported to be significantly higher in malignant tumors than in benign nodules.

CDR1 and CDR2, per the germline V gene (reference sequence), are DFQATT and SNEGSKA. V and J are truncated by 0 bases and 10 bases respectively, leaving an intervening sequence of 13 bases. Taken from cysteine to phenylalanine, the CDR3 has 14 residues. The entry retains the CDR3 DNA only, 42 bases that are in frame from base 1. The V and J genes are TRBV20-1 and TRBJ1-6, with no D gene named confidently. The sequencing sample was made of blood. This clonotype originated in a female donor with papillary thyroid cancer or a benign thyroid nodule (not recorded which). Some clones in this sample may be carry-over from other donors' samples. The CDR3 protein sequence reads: CSARDPTRGSPLHF. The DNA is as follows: TGCAGTGCTAGAGATCCCACCCGCGGCTCACCCCTCCACTTT.